A selection of T cell receptor beta chains follows, all from one sample in a study of cytomegalovirus exposure and HLA in healthy donors. Using immunoSEQ multiplex PCR, the repertoire was profiled, and TCRdb retains in-frame clones only, with some absent. The table has 95,000 to 100,000 clones, 76% seen once. The sample was PBMCs. These receptors were obtained from a man aged 35 to 55 in good health and CMV-seronegative. Each CDR3 is given with its conserved first and last residue. D genes are given only for firm matches. Size values are once, few and many counts, or a class for expanded clones, and some rows have none.

>TRBV15|NA|TRBJ1-4|NA
CATSRDLGGEKLFF
TGTGCCACCAGCAGAGATTTGGGGGGTGAAAAACTGTTTTTT
>TRBV5-6|NA|TRBJ1-4|NA
CASTLISLIAATNEKLFF
TGTGCCAGCACCCTTATCTCTCTTATTGCGGCAACTAATGAAAAACTGTTTTTT
>TRBV27|NA|TRBJ2-4|TRBD1
CASSWTGGPQNIQYF
TGTGCCAGCAGTTGGACAGGGGGCCCCCAAAACATTCAGTACTTC
>TRBV9|NA|TRBJ2-3|TRBD1
CASSALLTGGTDTQYF
TGTGCCAGCAGCGCCCTACTGACAGGGGGCACAGATACGCAGTATTTT
>TRBV28|NA|TRBJ2-3|TRBD2
CASSFSGGTQYF
TGTGCCAGCAGTTTTAGCGGGGGTACGCAGTATTTT
>TRBV6-1|NA|TRBJ1-2|NA
CASINIGLWGYTF
TGTGCCAGCATAAACATTGGGCTGTGGGGCTACACCTTC
>TRBV19|NA|TRBJ1-5|TRBD1
CATGQTINQPQHF
TGTGCCACGGGACAGACCATCAATCAGCCCCAGCATTTT
>TRBV7-3|NA|TRBJ2-3|TRBD2
CASSQTSGWADTQYF
TGTGCCAGCAGCCAGACTAGCGGGTGGGCAGATACGCAGTATTTT
>TRBV7-6|NA|TRBJ1-1|NA
CASSSSAGLNTEAFF
TGTGCCAGCAGCTCGAGCGCAGGGCTGAACACTGAAGCTTTCTTT
>TRBV4-1|NA|TRBJ1-2|NA
CASSQVLPGDYGYTF
TGCGCCAGCAGCCAAGTCTTGCCAGGGGACTATGGCTACACCTTC
>TRBV2|NA|TRBJ2-6|NA
CASSLGASGANVLTF
TGTGCCAGCAGCCTTGGGGCCTCTGGGGCCAACGTCCTGACTTTC
>TRBV7-2|NA|TRBJ1-3|TRBD1
CASSSRRTGGNTIYF
TGTGCCAGCAGCTCCCGGCGGACAGGGGGGAACACCATATATTTT
>TRBV7-2|NA|TRBJ2-3|TRBD1
CASSLVGTGGYFTDTQYF
TGTGCCAGCAGCTTAGTCGGGACAGGGGGCTATTTTACAGATACGCAGTATTTT
>TRBV6-1|medium-sized|TRBJ1-2|NA
CASSEWEGPTYGYTF
TGTGCCAGCAGTGAATGGGAGGGTCCGACCTATGGCTACACCTTC
>TRBV5-1|NA|TRBJ2-1|TRBD2
CASSLWGGNNEQFF
TGCGCCAGCAGCTTGTGGGGGGGGAACAATGAGCAGTTCTTC
>TRBV9|NA|TRBJ2-1|NA
CASSVGAGGSHNEQFF
TGTGCCAGCAGCGTAGGGGCAGGAGGATCCCACAATGAGCAGTTCTTC
>TRBV28|few|TRBJ2-5|NA
CASSRRAPGPIGGTQYF
TGTGCCAGCAGTCGAAGGGCCCCGGGACCGATCGGGGGGACCCAGTACTTC
>TRBV18|NA|TRBJ1-5|NA
CASSRTDSNQPQHF
TGTGCCAGCTCACGAACAGATAGCAATCAGCCCCAGCATTTT
>TRBV5-1|NA|TRBJ2-4|TRBD1
CASSTGTVAKNIQYF
TGCGCCAGCAGCACAGGGACAGTAGCCAAAAACATTCAGTACTTC
>TRBV7-2|NA|TRBJ2-3|TRBD2
CASSLILSGRSDTQYF
TGTGCCAGCAGCTTAATTTTGAGCGGGAGGTCAGATACGCAGTATTTT
>TRBV11-2|NA|TRBJ1-4|NA
CASSWGGIGEKLFF
TGTGCCAGCAGCTGGGGGGGGATAGGTGAAAAACTGTTTTTT
>TRBV7-2|NA|TRBJ1-1|NA
CASSLVGGRDTEAFF
TGTGCCAGCAGCTTAGTGGGGGGGAGGGACACTGAAGCTTTCTTT